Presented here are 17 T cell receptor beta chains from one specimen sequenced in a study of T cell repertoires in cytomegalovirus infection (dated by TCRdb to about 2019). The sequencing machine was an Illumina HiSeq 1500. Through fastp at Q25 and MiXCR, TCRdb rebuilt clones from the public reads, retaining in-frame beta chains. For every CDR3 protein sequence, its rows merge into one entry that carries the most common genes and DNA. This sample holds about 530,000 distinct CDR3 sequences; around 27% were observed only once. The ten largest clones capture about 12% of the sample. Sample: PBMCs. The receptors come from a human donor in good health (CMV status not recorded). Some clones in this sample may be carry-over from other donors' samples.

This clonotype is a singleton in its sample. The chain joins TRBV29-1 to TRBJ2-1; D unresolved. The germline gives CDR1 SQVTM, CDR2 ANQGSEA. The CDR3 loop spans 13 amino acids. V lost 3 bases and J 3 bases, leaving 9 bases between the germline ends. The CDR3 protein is CSVDLALYNEQFF. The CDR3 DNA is TGCAGCGTTGACCTCGCGCTCTACAATGAGCAGTTCTTC.

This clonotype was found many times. The CDR3 sequence: CASSQGGGVSSTEAFF. Written as DNA, the CDR3 is TGTGCCAGCAGCCAGGGAGGGGGCGTTTCAAGCACTGAAGCTTTCTTT. The rearrangement links TRBV7-8 to TRBJ1-1, with 7 bases fitting TRBD1. The CDR3 runs to 16 residues. V dropped 5 bases and J dropped 4; count of bases not matched to a gene: 13. The germline CDR1 and CDR2 sequences are SGHVS and FQNEAQ.

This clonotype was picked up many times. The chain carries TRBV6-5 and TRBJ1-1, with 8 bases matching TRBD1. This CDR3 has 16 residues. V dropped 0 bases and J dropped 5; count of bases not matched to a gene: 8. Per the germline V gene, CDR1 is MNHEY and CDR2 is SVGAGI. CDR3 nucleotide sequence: TGTGCCAGCAGTTACTCCCCACAGGGGGTTGAGACTGAAGCTTTCTTT. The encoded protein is CASSYSPQGVETEAFF.

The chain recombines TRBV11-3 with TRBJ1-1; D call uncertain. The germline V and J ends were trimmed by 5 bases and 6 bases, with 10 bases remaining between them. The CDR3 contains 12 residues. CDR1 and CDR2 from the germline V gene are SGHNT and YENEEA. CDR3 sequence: CASSKPPAEAFF. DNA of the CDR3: TGTGCCAGCAGCAAACCCCCCGCTGAAGCTTTCTTT.

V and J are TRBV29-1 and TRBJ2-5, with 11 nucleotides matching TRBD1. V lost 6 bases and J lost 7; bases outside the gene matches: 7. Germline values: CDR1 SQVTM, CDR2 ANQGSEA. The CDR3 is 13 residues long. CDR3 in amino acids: CSVGQGASRTQYF. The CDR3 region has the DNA TGCAGCGTAGGACAGGGGGCCTCACGGACCCAGTACTTC.

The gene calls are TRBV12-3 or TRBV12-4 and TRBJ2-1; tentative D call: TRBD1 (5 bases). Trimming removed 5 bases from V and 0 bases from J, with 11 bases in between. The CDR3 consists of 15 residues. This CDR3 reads CASSQDRSSYNEQFF. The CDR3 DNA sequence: TGTGCCAGCAGTCAAGACAGAAGCTCCTACAATGAGCAGTTCTTC.

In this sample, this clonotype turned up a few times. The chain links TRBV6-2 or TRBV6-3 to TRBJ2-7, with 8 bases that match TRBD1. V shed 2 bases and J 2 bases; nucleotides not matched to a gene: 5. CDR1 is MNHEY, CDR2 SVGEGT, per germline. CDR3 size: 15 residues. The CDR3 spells CASSYGSGQAYEQYV. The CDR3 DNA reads TGTGCCAGCAGTTACGGCTCGGGACAGGCCTACGAGCAGTACGTC.

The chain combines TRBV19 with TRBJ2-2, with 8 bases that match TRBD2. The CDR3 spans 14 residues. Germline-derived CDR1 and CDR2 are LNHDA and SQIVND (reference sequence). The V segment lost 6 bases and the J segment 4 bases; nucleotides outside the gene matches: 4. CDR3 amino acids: CASRDRGGTGELFF. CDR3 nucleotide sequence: TGTGCCAGTAGAGATCGGGGGGGCACCGGGGAGCTGTTTTTT.

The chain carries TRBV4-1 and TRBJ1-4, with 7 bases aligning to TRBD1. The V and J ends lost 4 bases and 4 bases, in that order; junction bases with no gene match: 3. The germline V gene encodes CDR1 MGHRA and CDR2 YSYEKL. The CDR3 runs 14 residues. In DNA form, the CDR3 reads TGCGCCAGCAGCCGGGGACAGTTTAATGAAAAACTGTTTTTT. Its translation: CASSRGQFNEKLFF.

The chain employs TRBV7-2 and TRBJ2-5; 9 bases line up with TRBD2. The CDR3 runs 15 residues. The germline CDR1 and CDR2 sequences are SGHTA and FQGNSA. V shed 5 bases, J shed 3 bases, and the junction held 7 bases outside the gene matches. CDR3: CASSGQTSGKETQYF. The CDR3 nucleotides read TGTGCCAGCAGCGGGCAGACTAGCGGTAAAGAGACCCAGTACTTC.

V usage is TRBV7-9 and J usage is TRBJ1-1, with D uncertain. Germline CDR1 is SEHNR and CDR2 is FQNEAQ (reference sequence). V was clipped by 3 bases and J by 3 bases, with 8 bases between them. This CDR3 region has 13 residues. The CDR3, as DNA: TGTGCCAGCAGCTTTCAGTCCGACACTGAAGCTTTCTTT. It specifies CASSFQSDTEAFF.

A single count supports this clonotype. This CDR3 is CASSYGPGGEQYF. The DNA of the CDR3 is TGTGCCAGCAGTTACGGGCCGGGGGGCGAGCAGTACTTC. The rearrangement joins TRBV6-5 to TRBJ2-7, with 7 bases fitting TRBD2. The CDR3 has 13 residues. The V and J ends lost 2 bases and 6 bases, in that order; junction bases with no gene match: 4. CDR1 MNHEY and CDR2 SVGAGI come from the germline V gene.

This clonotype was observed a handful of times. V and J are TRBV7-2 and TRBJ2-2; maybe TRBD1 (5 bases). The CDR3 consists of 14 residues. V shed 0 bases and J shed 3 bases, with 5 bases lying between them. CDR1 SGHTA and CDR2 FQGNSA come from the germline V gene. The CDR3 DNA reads TGTGCCAGCAGCTTAGCACAGGACACCGGGGAGCTGTTTTTT. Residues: CASSLAQDTGELFF. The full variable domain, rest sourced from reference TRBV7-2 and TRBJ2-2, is GAGVSQSPSNKVTEKGKDVELRCDPISGHTALYWYRQSLGQGLEFLIYFQGNSAPDKSGLPSDRFSAERTGGSVSTLTIQRTQQEDSAVYLCASSLAQDTGELFFGEGSRLTVL.

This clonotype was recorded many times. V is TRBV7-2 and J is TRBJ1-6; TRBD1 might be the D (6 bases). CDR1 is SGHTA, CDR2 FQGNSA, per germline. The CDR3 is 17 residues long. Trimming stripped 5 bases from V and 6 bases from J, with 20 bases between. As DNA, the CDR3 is TGTGCCAGCAGCCACCCGGGGAGGGGAGGGGGTAATTCACCCCTCCACTTT. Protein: CASSHPGRGGGNSPLHF.

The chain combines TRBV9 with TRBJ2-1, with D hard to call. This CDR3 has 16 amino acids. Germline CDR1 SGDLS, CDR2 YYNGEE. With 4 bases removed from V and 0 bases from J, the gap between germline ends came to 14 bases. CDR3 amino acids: CASSPWPRSSYNEQFF. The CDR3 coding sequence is TGTGCCAGCAGCCCCTGGCCGAGGAGCTCCTACAATGAGCAGTTCTTC.

In DNA, the CDR3 is TGTGCCTTGTCGACAGGGGAAAATGAAAAACTGTTTTTT. Its translation is CALSTGENEKLFF. This chain links TRBV30 with TRBJ1-4, with 8 bases matching TRBD1. The ends lost 7 bases at V and 5 bases at J; junction bases unmatched: 6. CDR3 length: 13 residues. Per the germline V gene, CDR1 is GTSNPN and CDR2 is SVGIG (reference sequence).

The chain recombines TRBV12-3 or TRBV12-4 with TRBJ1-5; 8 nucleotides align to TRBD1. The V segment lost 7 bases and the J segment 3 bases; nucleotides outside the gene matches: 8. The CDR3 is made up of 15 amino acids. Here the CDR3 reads CASTLQGALNQPQHF. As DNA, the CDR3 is TGTGCCAGCACTCTCCAGGGGGCCCTCAATCAGCCCCAGCATTTT.